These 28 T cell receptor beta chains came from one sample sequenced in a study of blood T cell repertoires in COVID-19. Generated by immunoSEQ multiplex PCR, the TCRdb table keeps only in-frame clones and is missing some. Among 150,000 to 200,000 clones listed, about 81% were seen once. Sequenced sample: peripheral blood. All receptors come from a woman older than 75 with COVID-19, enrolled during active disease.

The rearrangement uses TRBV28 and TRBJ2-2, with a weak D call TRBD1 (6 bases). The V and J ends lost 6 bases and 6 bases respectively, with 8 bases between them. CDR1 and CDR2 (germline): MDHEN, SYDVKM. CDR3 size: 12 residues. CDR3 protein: CASRDRPGELFF. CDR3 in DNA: TGTGCCAGCAGAGACAGGCCCGGGGAGCTGTTTTTT.

The CDR3 protein is CASRMRNEQFF. The CDR3, as DNA: TGTGCCAGTAGAATGAGGAATGAGCAGTTCTTC. The V call is TRBV19, the J call TRBJ2-1, with unresolved D. This CDR3 is built from 11 residues. With 6 bases removed from V and 7 bases from J, the gap between germline ends came to 7 bases. Germline lookup yields CDR1 LNHDA and CDR2 SQIVND (reference sequence).

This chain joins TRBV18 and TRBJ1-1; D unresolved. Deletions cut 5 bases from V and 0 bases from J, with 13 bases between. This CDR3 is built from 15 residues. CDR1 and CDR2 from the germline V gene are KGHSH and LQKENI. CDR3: CASSESLGMNTEAFF. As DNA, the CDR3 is TGTGCCAGCTCAGAGTCTCTAGGTATGAACACTGAAGCTTTCTTT. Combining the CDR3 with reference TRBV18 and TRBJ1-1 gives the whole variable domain NAGVMQNPRHLVRRRGQEARLRCSPMKGHSHVYWYRQLPEEGLKFMVYLQKENIIDESGMPKERFSAEFPKEGPSILRIQQVVRGDSAAYFCASSESLGMNTEAFFGQGTRLTVV.

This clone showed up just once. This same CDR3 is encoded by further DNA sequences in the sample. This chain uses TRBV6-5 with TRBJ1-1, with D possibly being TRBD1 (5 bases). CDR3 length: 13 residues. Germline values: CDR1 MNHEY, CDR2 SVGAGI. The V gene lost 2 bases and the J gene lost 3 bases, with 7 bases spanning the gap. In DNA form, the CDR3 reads TGTGCCAGCAGTTACGGCAGGGACACTGAAGCTTTCTTT. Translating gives CASSYGRDTEAFF.

CDR3: CASSFLGTGGSGNEQFF. CDR3 DNA: TGTGCCAGCAGTTTTCTAGGGACAGGGGGATCTGGCAATGAGCAGTTCTTC. The chain has TRBV27 and TRBJ2-1; TRBD1 matches 11 bases. This CDR3 spans 17 amino acids. V lost 3 bases, J lost 6 bases, and 10 bases stayed unmatched. Germline CDR1 is MNHEY and CDR2 is SMNVEV (reference sequence).

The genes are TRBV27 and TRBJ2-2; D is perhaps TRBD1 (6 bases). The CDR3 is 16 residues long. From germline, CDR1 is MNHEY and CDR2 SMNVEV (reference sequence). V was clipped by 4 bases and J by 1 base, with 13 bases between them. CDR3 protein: CASSSYYRENTGELFF. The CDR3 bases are TGTGCCAGCAGTTCGTACTACAGGGAGAACACCGGGGAGCTGTTTTTT.

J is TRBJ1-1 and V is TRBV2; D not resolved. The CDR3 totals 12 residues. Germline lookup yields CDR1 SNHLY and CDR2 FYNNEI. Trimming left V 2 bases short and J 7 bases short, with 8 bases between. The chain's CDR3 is CASSESVFEAFF. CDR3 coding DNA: TGTGCCAGCAGTGAATCGGTGTTTGAAGCTTTCTTT.

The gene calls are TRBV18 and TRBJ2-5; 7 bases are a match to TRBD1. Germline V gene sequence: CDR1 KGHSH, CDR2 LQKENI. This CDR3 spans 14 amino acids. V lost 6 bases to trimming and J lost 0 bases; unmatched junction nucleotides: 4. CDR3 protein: CASSYGTDQETQYF. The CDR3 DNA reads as TGTGCCAGCTCGTATGGGACAGACCAAGAGACCCAGTACTTC.

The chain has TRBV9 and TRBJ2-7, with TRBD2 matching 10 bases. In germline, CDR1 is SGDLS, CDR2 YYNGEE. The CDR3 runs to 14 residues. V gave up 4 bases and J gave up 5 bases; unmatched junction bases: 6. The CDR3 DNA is TGTGCCAGCAGCCCAGCGGGGGGGACAGACGAGCAGTACTTC. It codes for CASSPAGGTDEQYF.

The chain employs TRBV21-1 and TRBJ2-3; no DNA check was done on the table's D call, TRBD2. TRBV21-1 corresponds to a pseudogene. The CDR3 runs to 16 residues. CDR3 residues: CASNKIQRERTDTQYF. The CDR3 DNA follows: TGTGCCAGCAACAAGATACAGCGGGAGAGGACAGATACGCAGTATTTT.

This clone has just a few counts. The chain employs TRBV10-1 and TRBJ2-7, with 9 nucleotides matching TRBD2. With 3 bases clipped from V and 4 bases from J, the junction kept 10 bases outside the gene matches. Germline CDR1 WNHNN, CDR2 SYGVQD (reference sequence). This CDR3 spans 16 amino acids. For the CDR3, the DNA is TGCGCCAGCAGTGACGTAGGCGGGAGGGCCGTTTACGAGCAGTACTTC. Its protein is CASSDVGGRAVYEQYF.

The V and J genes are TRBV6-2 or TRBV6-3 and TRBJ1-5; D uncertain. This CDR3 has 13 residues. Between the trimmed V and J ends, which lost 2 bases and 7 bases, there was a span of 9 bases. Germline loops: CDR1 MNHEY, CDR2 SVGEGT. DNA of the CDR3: TGTGCCAGCAGTTACCGTATACAGCAGCCCCAGCATTTT. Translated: CASSYRIQQPQHF.

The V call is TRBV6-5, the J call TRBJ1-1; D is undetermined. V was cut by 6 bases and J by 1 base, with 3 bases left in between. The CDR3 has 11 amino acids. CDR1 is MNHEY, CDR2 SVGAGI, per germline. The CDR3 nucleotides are TGTGCCAGCAGACAGAACACTGAAGCTTTCTTT. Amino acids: CASRQNTEAFF.

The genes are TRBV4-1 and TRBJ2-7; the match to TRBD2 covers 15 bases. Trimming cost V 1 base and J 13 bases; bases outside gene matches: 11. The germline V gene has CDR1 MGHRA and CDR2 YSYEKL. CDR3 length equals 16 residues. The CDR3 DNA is TGCGCCAGCAGCCAAGGTTCTGGACTAGCGGGGGGGCCGCAATACTTC. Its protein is CASSQGSGLAGGPQYF.

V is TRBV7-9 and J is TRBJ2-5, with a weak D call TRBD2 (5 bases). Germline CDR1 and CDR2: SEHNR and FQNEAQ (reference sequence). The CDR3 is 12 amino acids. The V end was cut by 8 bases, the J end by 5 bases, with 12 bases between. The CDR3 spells CASHEGGETQYF. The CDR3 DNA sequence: TGTGCCAGCCATGAGGGTGGGGAGACCCAGTACTTC.

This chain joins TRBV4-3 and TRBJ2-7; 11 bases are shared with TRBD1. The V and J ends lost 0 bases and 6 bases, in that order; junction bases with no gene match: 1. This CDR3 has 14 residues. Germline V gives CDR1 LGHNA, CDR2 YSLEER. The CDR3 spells CASSQEGTGGEQYF. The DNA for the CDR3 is TGCGCCAGCAGCCAAGAAGGGACAGGGGGCGAGCAGTACTTC.

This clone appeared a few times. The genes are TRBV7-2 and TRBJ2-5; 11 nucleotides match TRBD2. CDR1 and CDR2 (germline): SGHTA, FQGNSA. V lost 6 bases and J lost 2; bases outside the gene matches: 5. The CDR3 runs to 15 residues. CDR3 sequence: CASRPTSGAQETQYF. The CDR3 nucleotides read TGTGCCAGCAGACCGACTAGCGGGGCACAAGAGACCCAGTACTTC.

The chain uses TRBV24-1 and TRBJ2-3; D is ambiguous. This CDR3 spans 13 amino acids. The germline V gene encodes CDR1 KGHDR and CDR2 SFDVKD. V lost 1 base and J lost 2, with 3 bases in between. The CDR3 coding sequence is TGTGCCACCAGTGATTTTTACACAGATACGCAGTATTTT. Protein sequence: CATSDFYTDTQYF.

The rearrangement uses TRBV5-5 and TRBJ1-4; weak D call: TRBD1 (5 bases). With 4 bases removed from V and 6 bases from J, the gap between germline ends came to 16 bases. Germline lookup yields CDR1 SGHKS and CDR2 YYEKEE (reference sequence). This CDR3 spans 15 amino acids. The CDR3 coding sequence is TGTGCCAGCAGCCCCGGCGGCGCGGGGGATGAAAAACTGTTTTTT. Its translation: CASSPGGAGDEKLFF.

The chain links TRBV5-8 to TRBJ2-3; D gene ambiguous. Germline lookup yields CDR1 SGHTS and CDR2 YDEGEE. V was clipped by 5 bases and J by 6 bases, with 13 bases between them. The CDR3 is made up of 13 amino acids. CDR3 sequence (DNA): TGTGCCAGCAGACTTCACCGCGGTGATACGCAGTATTTT. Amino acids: CASRLHRGDTQYF.

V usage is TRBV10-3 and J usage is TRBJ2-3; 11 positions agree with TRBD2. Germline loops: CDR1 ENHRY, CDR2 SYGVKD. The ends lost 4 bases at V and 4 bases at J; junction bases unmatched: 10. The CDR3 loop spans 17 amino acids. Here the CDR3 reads CAISALLAGERADTQYF. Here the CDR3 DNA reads TGTGCCATCAGTGCCCTACTAGCGGGAGAAAGGGCAGATACGCAGTATTTT.

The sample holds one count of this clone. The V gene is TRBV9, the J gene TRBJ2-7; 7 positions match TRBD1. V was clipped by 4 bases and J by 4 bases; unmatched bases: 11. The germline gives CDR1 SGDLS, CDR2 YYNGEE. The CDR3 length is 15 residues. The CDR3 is CASSPRQGLVYEQYF. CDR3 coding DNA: TGTGCCAGCAGCCCAAGACAGGGCCTTGTTTACGAGCAGTACTTC.

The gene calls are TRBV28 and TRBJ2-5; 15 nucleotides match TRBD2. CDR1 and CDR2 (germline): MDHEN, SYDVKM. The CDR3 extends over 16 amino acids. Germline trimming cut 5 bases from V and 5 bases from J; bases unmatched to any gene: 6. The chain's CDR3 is CASSPGLAGGRETQYF. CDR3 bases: TGTGCCAGCAGTCCCGGACTAGCGGGAGGGAGGGAGACCCAGTACTTC.

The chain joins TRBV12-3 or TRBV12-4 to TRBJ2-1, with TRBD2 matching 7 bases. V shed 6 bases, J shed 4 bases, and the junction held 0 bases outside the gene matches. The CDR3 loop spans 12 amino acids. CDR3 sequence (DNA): TGTGCCAGCAGGGGAGGGTACAATGAGCAGTTCTTC. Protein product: CASRGGYNEQFF.

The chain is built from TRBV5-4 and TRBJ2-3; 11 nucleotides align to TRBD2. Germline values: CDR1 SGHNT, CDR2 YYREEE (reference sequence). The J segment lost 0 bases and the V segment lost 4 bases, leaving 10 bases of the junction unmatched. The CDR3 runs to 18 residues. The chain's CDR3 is CASSRTSGGAHSTDTQYF. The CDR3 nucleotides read TGTGCCAGCAGCCGTACTAGCGGGGGCGCCCATAGCACAGATACGCAGTATTTT.

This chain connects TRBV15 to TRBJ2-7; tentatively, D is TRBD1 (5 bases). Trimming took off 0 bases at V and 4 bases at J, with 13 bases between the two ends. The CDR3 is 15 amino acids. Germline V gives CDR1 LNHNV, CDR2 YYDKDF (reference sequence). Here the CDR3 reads CATSRDIGQLYEQYF. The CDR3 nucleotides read TGTGCCACCAGCAGAGATATTGGACAACTTTACGAGCAGTACTTC.

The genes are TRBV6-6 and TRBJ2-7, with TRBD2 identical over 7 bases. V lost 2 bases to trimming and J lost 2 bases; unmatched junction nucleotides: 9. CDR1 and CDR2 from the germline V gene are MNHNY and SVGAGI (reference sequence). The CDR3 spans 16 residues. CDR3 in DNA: TGTGCCAGCAGTTACGGGAGCGGGGCTAAGACCTACGAGCAGTACTTC. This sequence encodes CASSYGSGAKTYEQYF.

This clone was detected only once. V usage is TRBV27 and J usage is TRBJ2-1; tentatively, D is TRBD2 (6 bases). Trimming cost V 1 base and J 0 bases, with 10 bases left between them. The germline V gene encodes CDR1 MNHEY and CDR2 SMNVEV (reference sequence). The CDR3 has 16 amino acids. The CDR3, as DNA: TGTGCCAGCAGTTTATTCCGCGGGATCTCCTACAATGAGCAGTTCTTC. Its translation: CASSLFRGISYNEQFF.